This T cell receptor (beta chain) was retrieved from a study of blood T cell repertoires in COVID-19. Study details: Material from acute and convalescent COVID-19 was sourced from the United States, Italy and Spain. The analysed material was cDNA or gDNA that came from T cells, B-cell-depleted T cells, or PBMCs.

V lost 0 bases, J lost 6 bases, and 14 bases lay in between. The CDR3 loop spans 16 amino acids. Germline values: CDR1 MNHEY, CDR2 SVGAGI. The authors' processing: Amplification with reference gene primers provided the estimates of nucleated cell counts. TCRdb keeps only in-frame clones here, not all; method: immunoSEQ multiplex PCR. V and J calls and clone size are those listed in that table; D and trimming were worked out from the DNA. The sample has about 64,000 clones, under 95% seen once; the top ten hold approximately 1.6%. This sequence was found in a human donor in a cohort sampled during active COVID-19. This chain joins TRBV6-5 and TRBJ2-2; D is unresolved. The sample comprised peripheral blood. Here the CDR3 DNA reads TGTGCCAGCAGTTACTCCCGAGTCAGGTTAGCCGGGGAGCTGTTTTTT. Translating gives CASSYSRVRLAGELFF.